This TCR beta chain was recorded in a study of vaccination effects on CD4 cells after COVID-19. Study observations and caveats: Sampling in the study covered few convalescent patients and included no early post-infection timepoints. Late after vaccination, infection- and vaccine-induced clones showed marked clonal contraction.

Profiling relied on immunoSEQ multiplex PCR, and the TCRdb table lists in-frame clones only, not all of them. The sample contains 68,000 or so clones, 80% of which appear only once. Details on this clone: Antigen unknown.

Sequencing in the ViraFEST assay came after antigen-specific CD4+ T cells had been expanded with viral peptide pools, which were used to stimulate PBMC. Scientists isolated CD4+ T cells after a roughly 10-day culture period ended. Nobody among the vaccine recipients had prior SARS-CoV-2 infection (nucleocapsid antibodies were negative). Replacing half the medium with IL-2 medium was done on days 3 and 7. V lost 7 bases, J lost 10 bases, and 17 bases lay in between. The CDR3 totals 14 residues. In germline, CDR1 is MDHEN, CDR2 SYDVKM. This chain uses TRBV28 with TRBJ1-6; D is ambiguous. This TCR was recovered from a human donor who received a COVID-19 vaccine. The sequenced sample was CD4+ T cells from PBMCs cultured with SARS-CoV-2 spike peptides, obtained before COVID-19 vaccination. The CDR3, as DNA: TGTGCCAGCACCATGGGCTACGGGAGCTCACCCCTCCACTTT. This codes for CASTMGYGSSPLHF.